These 10 T cell receptor beta chains originate from one sample sequenced in a study of T cell repertoires in cytomegalovirus infection. TCRdb re-called the reads through MiXCR, storing one row per CDR3 protein. The sample contains around 800,000 distinct CDR3 sequences, approximately 32% of which appear only once. The antigens of these receptors remain unknown. Sequenced here: cultured CD8+ T cells from PBMCs, sampled from culture after CMV antigen stimulation. These receptors originate from a human donor in good health (CMV status not recorded). Some clones in this sample may be carry-over from other donors' samples.

The V call is TRBV7-4, the J call TRBJ1-1, with D uncertain. Deletions cut 0 bases from V and 3 bases from J, with 14 bases between. The length of the CDR3 is 16 residues. Germline CDR1 and CDR2: SGHVT and SQSDAQ. CDR3 protein: CASSLALHQKDTEAFF. As DNA, the CDR3 is TGTGCCAGCAGCTTAGCCCTACATCAAAAGGACACTGAAGCTTTCTTT.

This clonotype was observed a few times. The chain carries TRBV7-6 and TRBJ1-3; perhaps TRBD1 as D (6 bases). Trimming took off 5 bases at V and 0 bases at J, with 20 bases between the two ends. This CDR3 contains 18 residues. Germline values: CDR1 SGHVS, CDR2 FNYEAQ. The CDR3: CASSHTLRRGLSGNTIYF. The CDR3 DNA follows: TGTGCCAGCAGCCATACCCTCCGCAGGGGACTCTCTGGAAACACCATATATTTT.

This clonotype was seen more than once but under ten times. This chain links TRBV12-3 or TRBV12-4 with TRBJ2-3, with unresolved D. The V gene lost 6 bases and the J gene lost 4 bases, with 8 bases spanning the gap. The CDR3 length is 12 residues. The CDR3 region is CASRARSDTQYF. The CDR3 nucleotides read TGTGCCAGCAGAGCTAGGTCAGATACGCAGTATTTT.

This clonotype was counted many times. V is TRBV11-2 and J is TRBJ2-5, with no clear D. There are 14 residues in the CDR3. Germline V CDR1 and CDR2: SGHAT, FQNNGV. Trimming took off 9 bases at V and 4 bases at J, with 18 bases between the two ends. CDR3 sequence: CASSVPSLTETQYF. The CDR3 DNA follows: TGTGCCAGTTCCGTCCCTTCCTTGACAGAGACCCAGTACTTC. The whole variable domain, remainder taken from reference TRBV11-2 and TRBJ2-5, is EAGVAQSPRYKIIEKRQSVAFWCNPISGHATLYWYQQILGQGPKLLIQFQNNGVVDDSQLPKDRFSAERLKGVDSTLKIQPAKLEDSAVYLCASSVPSLTETQYFGPGTRLLVL.

V gene TRBV28 combines with J gene TRBJ1-4; possible D gene TRBD1, 5 bases. V was trimmed by 5 bases and J by 13 bases, leaving 23 bases between them. Germline CDR1 reads MDHEN; CDR2 reads SYDVKM. This CDR3 region has 15 residues. CDR3 DNA sequence: TGTGCCAGCAGTGACCCACGGGGCGATAATGAATTACTGTTTTTT. Translating gives CASSDPRGDNELLFF. Full variable domain (outside the CDR3, taken from reference TRBV28 and TRBJ1-4): DVKVTQSSRYLVKRTGEKVFLECVQDMDHENMFWYRQDPGLGLRLIYFSYDVKMKEKGDIPEGYSVSREKKERFSLILESASTNQTSMYLCASSDPRGDNELLFFGSGTQLSVL.

This clonotype appeared a few times. The rearrangement links TRBV14 to TRBJ2-1; D assignment may be TRBD1 or TRBD2 (6 bases each). This CDR3 is 14 amino acids long. Germline CDR1 SGHDN, CDR2 FVKESK. V dropped 1 base and J dropped 7 bases, with 11 bases sitting between them. The CDR3 sequence is CASSQVRGENEQFF. The CDR3 DNA follows: TGTGCCAGCAGCCAAGTAAGGGGGGAGAATGAGCAGTTCTTC.

The rearrangement joins TRBV3-1 to TRBJ2-3, with 7 bases matching TRBD2. V lost 4 bases, J lost 5 bases, and 12 bases stayed unmatched. The germline gives CDR1 LGHDT, CDR2 YNNKEL (reference sequence). This CDR3 region has 16 residues. The CDR3 here is CASSRERGARKDTQYF. In nucleotides, the CDR3 is TGTGCCAGCAGCCGCGAGCGGGGCGCGCGGAAAGATACGCAGTATTTT.

The chain has TRBV5-6 and TRBJ2-3, with 11 nucleotides matching TRBD2. Germline V gene data show CDR1 as SGHDT and CDR2 as YYEEEE. The CDR3 is 18 amino acids. The V segment lost 0 bases and the J segment 4 bases; nucleotides outside the gene matches: 10. CDR3 coding DNA: TGTGCCAGCAGCTTGGAAGCTAGCGGGGGGCGAGACGCAGATACGCAGTATTTT. Protein: CASSLEASGGRDADTQYF.

The chain employs TRBV12-3 or TRBV12-4 and TRBJ2-7, with D uncertain. The V end was cut by 5 bases, the J end by 2 bases, with 13 bases between. CDR3 length equals 14 residues. In DNA form, the CDR3 reads TGTGCCAGCAGTGAAAACTTAGGCCCCTACGAGCAGTACGTC. Amino acids: CASSENLGPYEQYV.

This sequence joins TRBV6-1 and TRBJ2-7; D is undetermined. The CDR3 sequence is 13 residues long. Trimming removed 4 bases at V and 6 bases at J, with 13 bases between. The germline V gene has CDR1 MNHNS and CDR2 SASEGT. The CDR3 nucleotides are TGTGCCAGCAGTGCTAGACCGGTTAGCGAGCAGTACTTC. Residues: CASSARPVSEQYF.